This T cell receptor beta chain was profiled in a study of T cell responses to AZD1222 COVID-19 vaccine. Some clones are missing from TCRdb's copy, which holds only in-frame ones; the method was immunoSEQ multiplex PCR. Among approximately 150,000 clones listed, 80% to 90% were seen once. Regarding the study as a whole: Reportedly, close to half of spike-specific TCRs are directed against unmutated variant regions. Only after the peak T cell response were repertoires sampled. Just five or six AZD1222 recipients were seropositive at baseline.

The CDR3 is 17 residues long. CDR1 is SEHNR and CDR2 is FQNEAQ in the germline V gene (reference sequence). With 1 base clipped from V and 4 bases from J, the junction kept 12 bases outside the gene matches. The sample holds a few counts of this clone. Its antigen remains unknown. The chain joins TRBV7-9 to TRBJ2-7; 8 nucleotides agree with TRBD1. The sequencing here drew on peripheral blood, taken on day 0 of AZD1222 vaccination. The source of this sequence is an adult in good health. In DNA form, the CDR3 reads TGTGCCAGCAGCTTAGGGACAGGGATTGGGTTCATGTACGAGCAGTACTTC. Protein product: CASSLGTGIGFMYEQYF.